The table lists the clone carrying this T cell receptor (beta chain) with a few counts. Antigen specificity is unknown. This sample is drawn from a study of identical twins. The CDR3 length is 14 residues. With 4 bases removed from V and 1 base from J, the gap between germline ends came to 9 bases. Germline V gene sequence: CDR1 SGDLS, CDR2 YYNGEE. Template switching created a universal primer site, and the cDNA included unique molecular identifiers. TCRdb redid the calling of the 5' RACE reads with MiXCR, one entry per CDR3 protein. The sample carries about 470,000 distinct CDR3 sequences, about 24% recorded once. Whole-study findings and limits: Analyses of zero insertions could, in part, be confounded by invariant MAIT and iNKT cells.

This sample was also put to use in a study of T cells expressing NK-cell markers.

The J gene is TRBJ1-5, the V gene TRBV9, with a weak D call TRBD1 (5 bases). The sequencing sample was made of CD4+ T cells sorted from blood. This sequence originates from a woman between 18 and 29 years old in good health. The CDR3 loop is CASSSGHSNQPQHF. The CDR3 DNA is TGTGCCAGCAGCTCCGGACACAGCAATCAGCCCCAGCATTTT.